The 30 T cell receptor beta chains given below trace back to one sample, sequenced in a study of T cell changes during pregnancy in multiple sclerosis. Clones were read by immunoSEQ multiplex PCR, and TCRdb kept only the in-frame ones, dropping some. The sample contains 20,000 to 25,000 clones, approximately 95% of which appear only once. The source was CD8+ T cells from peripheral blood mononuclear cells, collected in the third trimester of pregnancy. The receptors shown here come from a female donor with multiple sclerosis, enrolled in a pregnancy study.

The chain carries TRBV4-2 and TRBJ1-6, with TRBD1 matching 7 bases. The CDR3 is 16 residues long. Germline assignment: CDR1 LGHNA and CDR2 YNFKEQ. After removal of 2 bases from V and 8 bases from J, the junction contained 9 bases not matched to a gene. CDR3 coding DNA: TGTGCCAGCAGCCAAAGGGGGCCAGGGGTAGATTCACCCCTCCACTTT. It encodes CASSQRGPGVDSPLHF.

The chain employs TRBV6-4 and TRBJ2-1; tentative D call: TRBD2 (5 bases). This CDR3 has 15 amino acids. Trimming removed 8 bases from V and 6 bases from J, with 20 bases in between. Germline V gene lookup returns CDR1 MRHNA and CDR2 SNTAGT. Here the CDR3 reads CASSFGEKGSNEQFF. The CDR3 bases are TGTGCCAGCTCATTCGGGGAGAAGGGTAGCAATGAGCAGTTCTTC.

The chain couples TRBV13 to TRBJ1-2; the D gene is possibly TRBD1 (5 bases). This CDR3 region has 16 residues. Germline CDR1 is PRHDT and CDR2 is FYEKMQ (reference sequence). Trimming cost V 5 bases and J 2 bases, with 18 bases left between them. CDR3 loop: CASSLRGGSPNYGYTF. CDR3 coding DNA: TGTGCCAGCAGCCTCCGGGGGGGGTCCCCAAACTATGGCTACACCTTC.

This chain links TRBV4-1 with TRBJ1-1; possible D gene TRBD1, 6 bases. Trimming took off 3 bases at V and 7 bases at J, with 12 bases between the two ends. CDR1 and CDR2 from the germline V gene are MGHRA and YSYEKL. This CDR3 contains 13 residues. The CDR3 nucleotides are TGCGCCAGCAGCCACCCGGACAGTTATGAAGCTTTCTTT. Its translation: CASSHPDSYEAFF.

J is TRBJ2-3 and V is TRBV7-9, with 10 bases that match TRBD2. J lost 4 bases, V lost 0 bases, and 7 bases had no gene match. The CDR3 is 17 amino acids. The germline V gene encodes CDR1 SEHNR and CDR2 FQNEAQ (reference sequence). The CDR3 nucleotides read TGTGCCAGCAGCTTAGCGCAGAGCGGGGGGGGGTCAGATACGCAGTATTTT. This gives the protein CASSLAQSGGGSDTQYF.

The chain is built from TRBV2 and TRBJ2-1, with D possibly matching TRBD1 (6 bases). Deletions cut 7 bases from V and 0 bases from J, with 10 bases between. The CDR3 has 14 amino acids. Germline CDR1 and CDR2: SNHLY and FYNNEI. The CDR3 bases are TGTGCCAGCAATAACAGGGCCTCCTACAATGAGCAGTTCTTC. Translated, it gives CASNNRASYNEQFF.

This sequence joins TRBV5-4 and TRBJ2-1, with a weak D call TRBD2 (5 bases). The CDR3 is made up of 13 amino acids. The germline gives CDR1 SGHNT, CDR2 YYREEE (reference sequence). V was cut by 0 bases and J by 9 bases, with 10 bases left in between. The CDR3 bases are TGTGCCAGCAGCTTGGTCGGGGTTGGTGAGCAGTTCTTC. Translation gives CASSLVGVGEQFF.

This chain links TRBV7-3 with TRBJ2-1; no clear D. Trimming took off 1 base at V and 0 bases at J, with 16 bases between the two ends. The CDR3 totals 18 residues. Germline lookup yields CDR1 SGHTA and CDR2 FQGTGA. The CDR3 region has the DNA TGTGCCAGCAGCTTAAAACCCCCGCAGGCAAGCTCCTACAATGAGCAGTTCTTC. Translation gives CASSLKPPQASSYNEQFF. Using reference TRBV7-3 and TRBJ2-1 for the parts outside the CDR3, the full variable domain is GAGVSQTPSNKVTEKGKYVELRCDPISGHTALYWYRQSLGQGPEFLIYFQGTGAADDSGLPNDRFFAVRPEGSVSTLKIQRTERGDSAVYLCASSLKPPQASSYNEQFFGPGTRLTVL.

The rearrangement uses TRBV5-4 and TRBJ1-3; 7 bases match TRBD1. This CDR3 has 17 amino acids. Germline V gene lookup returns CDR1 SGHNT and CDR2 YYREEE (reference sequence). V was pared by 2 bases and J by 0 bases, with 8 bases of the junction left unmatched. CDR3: CASSFRTGQLSGNTIYF. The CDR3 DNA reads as TGTGCCAGCAGCTTTAGGACAGGCCAACTCTCTGGAAACACCATATATTTT.

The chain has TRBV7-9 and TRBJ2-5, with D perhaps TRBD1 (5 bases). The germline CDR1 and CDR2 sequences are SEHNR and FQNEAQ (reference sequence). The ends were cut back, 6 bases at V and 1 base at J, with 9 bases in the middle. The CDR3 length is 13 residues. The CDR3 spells CASRWTPQETQYF. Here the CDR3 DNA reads TGTGCCAGCAGGTGGACACCCCAAGAGACCCAGTACTTC.

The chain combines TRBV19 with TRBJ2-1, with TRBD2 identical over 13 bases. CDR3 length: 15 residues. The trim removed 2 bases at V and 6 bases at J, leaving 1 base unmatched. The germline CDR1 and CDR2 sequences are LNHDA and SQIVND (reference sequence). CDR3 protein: CASSITSGGANEQFF. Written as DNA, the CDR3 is TGTGCCAGTAGTATAACTAGCGGGGGGGCCAATGAGCAGTTCTTC.

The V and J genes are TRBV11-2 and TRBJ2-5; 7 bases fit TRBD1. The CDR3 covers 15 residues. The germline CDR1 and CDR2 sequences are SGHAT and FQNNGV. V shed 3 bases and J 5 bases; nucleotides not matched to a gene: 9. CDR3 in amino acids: CASSFMELQGETQYF. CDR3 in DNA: TGTGCCAGCAGCTTCATGGAGTTACAGGGGGAGACCCAGTACTTC.

CDR3 in DNA: TGTGCCAGCAGCTACCTGGGACAGGATAATTCACCCCTCCACTTT. Amino acids: CASSYLGQDNSPLHF. V is TRBV7-9 and J is TRBJ1-6; TRBD1 matches at 8 bases. Germline-derived CDR1 and CDR2 are SEHNR and FQNEAQ (reference sequence). V gave up 4 bases and J gave up 5 bases; unmatched junction bases: 4. The CDR3 is made up of 15 amino acids.

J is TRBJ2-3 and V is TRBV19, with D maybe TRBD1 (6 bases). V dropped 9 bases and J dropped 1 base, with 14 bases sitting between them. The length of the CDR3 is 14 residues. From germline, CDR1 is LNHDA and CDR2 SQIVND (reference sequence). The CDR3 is CASTKGVGTDTQYF. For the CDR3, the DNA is TGTGCCAGCACGAAGGGGGTCGGCACAGATACGCAGTATTTT.

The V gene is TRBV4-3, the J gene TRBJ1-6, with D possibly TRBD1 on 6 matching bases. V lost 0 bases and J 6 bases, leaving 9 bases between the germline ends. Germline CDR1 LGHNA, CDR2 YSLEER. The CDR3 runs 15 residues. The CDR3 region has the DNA TGCGCCAGCAGCCAAGATAAACAGGGTAATTCACCCCTCCACTTT. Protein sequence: CASSQDKQGNSPLHF.

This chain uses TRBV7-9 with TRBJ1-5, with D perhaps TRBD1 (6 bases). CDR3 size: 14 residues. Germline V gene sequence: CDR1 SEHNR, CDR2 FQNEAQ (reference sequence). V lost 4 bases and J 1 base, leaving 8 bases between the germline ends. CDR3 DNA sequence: TGTGCCAGCAGCTCAGGGGTAAGCAATCAGCCCCAGCATTTT. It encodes CASSSGVSNQPQHF.

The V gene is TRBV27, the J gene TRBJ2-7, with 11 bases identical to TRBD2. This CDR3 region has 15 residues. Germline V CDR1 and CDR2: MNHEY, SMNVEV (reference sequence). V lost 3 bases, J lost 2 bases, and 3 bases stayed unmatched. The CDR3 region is CASSFGTSGTYEQYF. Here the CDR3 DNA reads TGTGCCAGCAGTTTTGGGACTAGCGGCACCTACGAGCAGTACTTC.

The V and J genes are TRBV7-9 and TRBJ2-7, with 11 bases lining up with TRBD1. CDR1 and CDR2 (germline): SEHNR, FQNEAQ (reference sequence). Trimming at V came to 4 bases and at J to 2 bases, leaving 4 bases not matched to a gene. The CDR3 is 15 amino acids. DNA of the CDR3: TGTGCCAGCAGCTCTGGGACAGGGGGAACCTACGAGCAGTACTTC. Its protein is CASSSGTGGTYEQYF.

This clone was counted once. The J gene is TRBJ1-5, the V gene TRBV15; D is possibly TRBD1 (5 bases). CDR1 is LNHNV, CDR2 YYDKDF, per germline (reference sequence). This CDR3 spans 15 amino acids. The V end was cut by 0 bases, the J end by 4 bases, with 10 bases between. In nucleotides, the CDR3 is TGTGCCACCAGCAGAGATCGGGGGGATAATCAGCCCCAGCATTTT. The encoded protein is CATSRDRGDNQPQHF.

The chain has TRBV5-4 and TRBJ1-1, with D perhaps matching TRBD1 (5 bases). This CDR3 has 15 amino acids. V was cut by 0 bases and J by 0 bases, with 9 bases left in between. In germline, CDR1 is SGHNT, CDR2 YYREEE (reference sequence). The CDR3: CASSLETAMNTEAFF. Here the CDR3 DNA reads TGTGCCAGCAGCTTGGAGACAGCAATGAACACTGAAGCTTTCTTT.

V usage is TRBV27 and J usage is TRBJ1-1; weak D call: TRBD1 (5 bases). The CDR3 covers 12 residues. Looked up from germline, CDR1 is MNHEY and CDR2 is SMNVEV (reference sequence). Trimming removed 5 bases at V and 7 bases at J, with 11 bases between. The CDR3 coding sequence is TGTGCCAGCAGTCCACCGGGGGTTGAAGCTTTCTTT. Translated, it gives CASSPPGVEAFF.

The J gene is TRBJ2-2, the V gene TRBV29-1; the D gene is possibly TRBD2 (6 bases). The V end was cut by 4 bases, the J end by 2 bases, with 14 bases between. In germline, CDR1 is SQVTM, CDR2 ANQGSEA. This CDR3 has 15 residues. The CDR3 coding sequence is TGCAGCGTTGGGGAGGCAGGATTAAACACCGGGGAGCTGTTTTTT. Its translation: CSVGEAGLNTGELFF.

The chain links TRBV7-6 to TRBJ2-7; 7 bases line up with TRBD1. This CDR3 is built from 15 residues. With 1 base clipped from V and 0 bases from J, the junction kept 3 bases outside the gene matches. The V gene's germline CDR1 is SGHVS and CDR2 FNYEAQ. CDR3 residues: CASSLGQGRSYEQYF. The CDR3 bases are TGTGCCAGCAGCTTAGGACAGGGCCGCTCCTACGAGCAGTACTTC.

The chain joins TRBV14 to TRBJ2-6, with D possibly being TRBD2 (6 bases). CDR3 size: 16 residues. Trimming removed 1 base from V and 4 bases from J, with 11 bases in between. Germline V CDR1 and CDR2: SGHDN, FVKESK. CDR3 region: CASSQVRGRGANVLTF. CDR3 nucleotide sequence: TGTGCCAGCAGCCAAGTTCGGGGGAGAGGGGCCAACGTCCTGACTTTC.

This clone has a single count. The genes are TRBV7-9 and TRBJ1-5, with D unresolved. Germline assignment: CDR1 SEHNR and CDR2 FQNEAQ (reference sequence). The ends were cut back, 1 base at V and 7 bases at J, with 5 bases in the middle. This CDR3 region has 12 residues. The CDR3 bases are TGTGCCAGCAGCTTAGGGAGCCAGCCCCAGCATTTT. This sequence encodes CASSLGSQPQHF.

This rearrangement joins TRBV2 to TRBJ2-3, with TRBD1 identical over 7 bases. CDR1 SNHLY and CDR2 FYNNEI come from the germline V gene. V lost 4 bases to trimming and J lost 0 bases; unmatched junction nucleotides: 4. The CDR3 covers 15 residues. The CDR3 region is CASSGGGRSTDTQYF. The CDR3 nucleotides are TGTGCCAGCAGTGGAGGGGGCCGAAGCACAGATACGCAGTATTTT.

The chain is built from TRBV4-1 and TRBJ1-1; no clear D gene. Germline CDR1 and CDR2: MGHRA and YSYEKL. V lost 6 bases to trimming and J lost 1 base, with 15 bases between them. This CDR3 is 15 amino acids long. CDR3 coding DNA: TGCGCCAGCAGTATGTTAAGACACCCGAACACTGAAGCTTTCTTT. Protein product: CASSMLRHPNTEAFF.

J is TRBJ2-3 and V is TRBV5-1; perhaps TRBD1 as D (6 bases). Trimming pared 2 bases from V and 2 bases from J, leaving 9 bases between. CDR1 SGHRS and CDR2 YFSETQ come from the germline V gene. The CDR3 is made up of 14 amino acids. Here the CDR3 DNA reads TGCGCCAGCAGCTTAGACAGGAACACAGATACGCAGTATTTT. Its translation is CASSLDRNTDTQYF.

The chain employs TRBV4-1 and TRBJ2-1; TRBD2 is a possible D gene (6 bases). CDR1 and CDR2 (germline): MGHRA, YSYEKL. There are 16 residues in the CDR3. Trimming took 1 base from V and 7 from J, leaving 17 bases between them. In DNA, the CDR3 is TGCGCCAGCAGCCAAGGCAACGGGAGAGGGGTGAATGAGCAGTTCTTC. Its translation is CASSQGNGRGVNEQFF.

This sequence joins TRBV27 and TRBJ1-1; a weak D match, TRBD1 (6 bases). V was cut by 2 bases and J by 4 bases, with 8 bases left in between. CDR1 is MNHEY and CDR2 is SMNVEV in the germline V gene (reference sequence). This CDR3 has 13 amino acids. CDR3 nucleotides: TGTGCCAGCAGTTTACAAGGGGGCACTGAAGCTTTCTTT. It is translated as CASSLQGGTEAFF.